This T cell receptor beta chain was recorded in a study of tumor-infiltrating lymphocytes in localized non-small cell lung cancer. Study-wide findings and caveats: IM1 and IM2 tumors showed no difference in T-cell fraction. Different pieces of the same tissue went to different assays, confounding technical variation with intratumor heterogeneity.

Concerning this clone: The antigen remains undetermined.

Using immunoSEQ multiplex PCR, the repertoire was profiled, and TCRdb retains in-frame clones only, with some absent. The data show some 9,300 clones, about 72% seen once. V shed 7 bases and J shed 5 bases, with 9 bases lying between them. Germline-derived CDR1 and CDR2 are WSHSY and SAAADI. The CDR3 loop spans 11 amino acids. The clonotype was recovered from a human donor with non-small cell lung cancer. Sequencing was performed on lung tumor tissue. The chain carries TRBV10-2 and TRBJ2-7; maybe TRBD1 (6 bases). This CDR3 reads CASKQGHEQYF. The CDR3 bases are TGCGCCAGCAAACAGGGCCACGAGCAGTACTTC.